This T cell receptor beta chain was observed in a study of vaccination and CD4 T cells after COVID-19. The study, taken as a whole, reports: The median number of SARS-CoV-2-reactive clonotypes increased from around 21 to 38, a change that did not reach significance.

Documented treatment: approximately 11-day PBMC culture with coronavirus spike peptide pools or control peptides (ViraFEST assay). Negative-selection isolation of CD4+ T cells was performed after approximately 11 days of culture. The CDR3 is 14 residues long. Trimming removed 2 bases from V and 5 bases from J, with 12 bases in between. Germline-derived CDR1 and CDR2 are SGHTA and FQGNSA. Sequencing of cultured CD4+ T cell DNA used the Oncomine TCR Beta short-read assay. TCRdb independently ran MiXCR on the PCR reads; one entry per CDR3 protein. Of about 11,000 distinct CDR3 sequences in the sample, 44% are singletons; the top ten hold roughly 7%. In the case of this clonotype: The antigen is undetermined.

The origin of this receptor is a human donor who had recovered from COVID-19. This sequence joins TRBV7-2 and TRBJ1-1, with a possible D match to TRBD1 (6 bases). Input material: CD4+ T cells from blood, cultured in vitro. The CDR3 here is CASSLRGLQTEAFF. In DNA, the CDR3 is TGTGCCAGCAGCTTACGGGGGCTGCAGACTGAAGCTTTCTTT.